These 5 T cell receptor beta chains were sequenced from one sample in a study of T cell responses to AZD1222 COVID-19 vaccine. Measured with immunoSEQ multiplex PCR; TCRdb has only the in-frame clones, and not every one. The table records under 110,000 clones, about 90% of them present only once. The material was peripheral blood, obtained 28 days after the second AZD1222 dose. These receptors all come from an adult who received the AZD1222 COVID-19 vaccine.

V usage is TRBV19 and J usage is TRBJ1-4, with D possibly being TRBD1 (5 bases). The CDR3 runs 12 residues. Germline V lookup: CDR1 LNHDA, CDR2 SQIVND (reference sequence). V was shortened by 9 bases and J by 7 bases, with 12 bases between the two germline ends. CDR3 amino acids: CASYRTAEKLFF. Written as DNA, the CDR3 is TGTGCCAGCTACAGGACCGCTGAAAAACTGTTTTTT.

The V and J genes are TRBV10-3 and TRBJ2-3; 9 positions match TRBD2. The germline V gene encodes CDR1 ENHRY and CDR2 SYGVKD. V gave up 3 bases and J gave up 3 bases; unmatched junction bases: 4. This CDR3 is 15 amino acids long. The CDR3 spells CAISEPGLATDTQYF. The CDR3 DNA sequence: TGTGCCATCAGTGAACCGGGACTAGCAACAGATACGCAGTATTTT.

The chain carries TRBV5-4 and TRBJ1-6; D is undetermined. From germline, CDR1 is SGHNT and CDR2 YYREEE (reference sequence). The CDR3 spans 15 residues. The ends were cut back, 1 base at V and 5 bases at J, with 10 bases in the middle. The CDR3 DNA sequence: TGTGCCAGCAGCTTGTGGTCAGTAAATAATTCACCCCTCCACTTT. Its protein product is CASSLWSVNNSPLHF.

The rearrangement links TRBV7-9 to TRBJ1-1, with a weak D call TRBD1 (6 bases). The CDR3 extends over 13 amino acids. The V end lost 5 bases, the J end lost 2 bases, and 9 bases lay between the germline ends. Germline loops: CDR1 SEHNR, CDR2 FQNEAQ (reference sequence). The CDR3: CASSLQGNTEAFF. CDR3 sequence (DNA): TGTGCCAGCAGCCTACAGGGTAACACTGAAGCTTTCTTT.

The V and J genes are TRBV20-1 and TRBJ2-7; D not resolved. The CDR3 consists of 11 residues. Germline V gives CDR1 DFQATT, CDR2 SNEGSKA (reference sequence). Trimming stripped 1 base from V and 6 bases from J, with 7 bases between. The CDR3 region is CSARGPGEQYF. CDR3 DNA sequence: TGCAGTGCTAGAGGTCCGGGCGAGCAGTACTTC.